These 12 T cell receptor beta chains originate from one sample sequenced in a study of CD8+ T cells in alopecia areata. RNA, once extracted, was reverse transcribed into cDNA for use as the sequencing template. Sequencing used immunoSEQ multiplex PCR; TCRdb keeps in-frame clones, though not all of them. The sample comprises about 42,000 clones, about two thirds of which are singletons, and around 23% rests with the top ten. The treatment is: oral pan-JAK inhibitor, 5-10 mg twice daily. Sequenced here: CD8+ T cells sorted from blood, sampled at week 4, from a patient treated with tofacitinib. All receptors derive from a human donor with alopecia areata.

V gene TRBV10-3 combines with J gene TRBJ2-7, with D perhaps TRBD1 (5 bases). The V end lost 10 bases, the J end lost 2 bases, and 12 bases lay between the germline ends. Germline-derived CDR1 and CDR2 are ENHRY and SYGVKD. The CDR3 runs to 12 residues. CDR3 DNA sequence: TGTGCCAGCAGCTTAGGGGCCTACGAGCAGTACTTC. Translation: CASSLGAYEQYF.

The chain has TRBV29-1 and TRBJ2-2, with unresolved D. The CDR3 extends over 11 amino acids. The germline V and J ends were trimmed by 6 bases and 7 bases, with 9 bases remaining between them. Germline V lookup: CDR1 SQVTM, CDR2 ANQGSEA. As DNA, the CDR3 is TGCAGCGTAGGCTCTGGCGGGGAGCTGTTTTTT. This encodes CSVGSGGELFF.

This clone was seen a few times. The CDR3, as DNA: TGCAGCGCCCCGGGACGGACCGGCACAGATACGCAGTATTTT. Its protein is CSAPGRTGTDTQYF. The V gene is TRBV29-1, the J gene TRBJ2-3; possibly TRBD1 or TRBD2 for D (5 bases each). Per germline, CDR1 SQVTM and CDR2 ANQGSEA. The CDR3 loop spans 14 amino acids. V lost 7 bases, J lost 1 base, and 15 bases lay in between.

The chain employs TRBV30 and TRBJ1-1, with 8 bases matching TRBD1. Per the germline V gene, CDR1 is GTSNPN and CDR2 is SVGIG (reference sequence). Losses at the gene ends were 4 bases for V and 4 bases for J; bases not matched to a gene: 5. This CDR3 comprises 13 residues. CDR3 nucleotides: TGTGCCTGGATACAGGGGGTCGGCACTGAAGCTTTCTTT. It is translated as CAWIQGVGTEAFF.

V usage is TRBV19 and J usage is TRBJ1-6, with D perhaps matching TRBD1 (6 bases). Germline values: CDR1 LNHDA, CDR2 SQIVND (reference sequence). Trimming took off 5 bases at V and 4 bases at J, with 15 bases between the two ends. The CDR3 is 16 residues long. The CDR3 nucleotides are TGTGCCAGTAGTTCCCCGGACAGCCGTTATAATTCACCCCTCCACTTT. Encoded protein: CASSSPDSRYNSPLHF.

The V gene is TRBV9, the J gene TRBJ2-3; D is uncertain. Deletions cut 2 bases from V and 2 bases from J, with 3 bases between. Germline assignment: CDR1 SGDLS and CDR2 YYNGEE. This CDR3 spans 12 amino acids. The CDR3 coding sequence is TGTGCCAGCAGCGTGAACACAGATACGCAGTATTTT. It yields the protein CASSVNTDTQYF. The full variable domain, in which reference TRBV9 and TRBJ2-3 provide the parts outside the CDR3, is DSGVTQTPKHLITATGQRVTLRCSPRSGDLSVYWYQQSLDQGLQFLIQYYNGEERAKGNILERFSAQQFPDLHSELNLSSLELGDSALYFCASSVNTDTQYFGPGTRLTVL.

This clone was found a few times. The rearrangement uses TRBV29-1 and TRBJ1-1, with a weak D call TRBD1 (6 bases). V shed 3 bases and J shed 2 bases, with 13 bases lying between them. Germline CDR1 is SQVTM and CDR2 is ANQGSEA. This CDR3 is 14 amino acids long. The CDR3, as DNA: TGCAGCGTTGATGGGGGGCGAGCAAACACTGAAGCTTTCTTT. Protein: CSVDGGRANTEAFF.

V usage is TRBV30 and J usage is TRBJ1-1; no reliable D call. CDR3 length equals 13 residues. Germline values: CDR1 GTSNPN, CDR2 SVGIG (reference sequence). Trimming pared 0 bases from V and 7 bases from J, leaving 12 bases between. The CDR3 sequence: CAWSVGRVDEAFF. The CDR3 DNA follows: TGTGCCTGGAGTGTCGGAAGGGTCGATGAAGCTTTCTTT.

This clone was recorded only once. This chain connects TRBV4-3 to TRBJ2-7, with D possibly matching TRBD1 (7 bases). V lost 0 bases, J lost 0 bases, and 9 bases lay in between. This CDR3 is built from 15 residues. Looked up from germline, CDR1 is LGHNA and CDR2 is YSLEER. CDR3 coding DNA: TGCGCCAGCAGCCAAGATCAGGGGGGCTCCTACGAGCAGTACTTC. The encoded protein is CASSQDQGGSYEQYF.

This chain connects TRBV29-1 to TRBJ1-2, with D maybe TRBD1 (6 bases). Looked up from germline, CDR1 is SQVTM and CDR2 is ANQGSEA. The V end was cut by 6 bases, the J end by 2 bases, with 13 bases between. The CDR3 is 13 amino acids. Here the CDR3 reads CSVRTDPNYGYTF. CDR3 coding DNA: TGCAGCGTCAGGACAGACCCAAACTATGGCTACACCTTC. Combining the CDR3 with reference TRBV29-1 and TRBJ1-2 gives the whole variable domain SAVISQKPSRDICQRGTSLTIQCQVDSQVTMMFWYRQQPGQSLTLIATANQGSEATYESGFVIDKFPISRPNLTFSTLTVSNMSPEDSSIYLCSVRTDPNYGYTFGSGTRLTVV.

The rearrangement links TRBV4-3 to TRBJ2-3, with D possibly matching TRBD2 (7 bases). The CDR3 length is 18 residues. CDR1 and CDR2 from the germline V gene are LGHNA and YSLEER. Trimming removed 0 bases from V and 2 bases from J, with 18 bases in between. The CDR3 protein is CASSQERRGGSATDTQYF. The CDR3 DNA reads TGCGCCAGCAGCCAAGAACGTAGGGGGGGGTCAGCCACAGATACGCAGTATTTT.

V usage is TRBV6-5 and J usage is TRBJ2-1; no clear D gene. The V and J ends lost 0 bases and 9 bases respectively, with 3 bases between them. Germline V gene sequence: CDR1 MNHEY, CDR2 SVGAGI. This CDR3 contains 11 residues. The CDR3 DNA follows: TGTGCCAGCAGTTACTCGAGTGAGCAGTTCTTC. It specifies CASSYSSEQFF.